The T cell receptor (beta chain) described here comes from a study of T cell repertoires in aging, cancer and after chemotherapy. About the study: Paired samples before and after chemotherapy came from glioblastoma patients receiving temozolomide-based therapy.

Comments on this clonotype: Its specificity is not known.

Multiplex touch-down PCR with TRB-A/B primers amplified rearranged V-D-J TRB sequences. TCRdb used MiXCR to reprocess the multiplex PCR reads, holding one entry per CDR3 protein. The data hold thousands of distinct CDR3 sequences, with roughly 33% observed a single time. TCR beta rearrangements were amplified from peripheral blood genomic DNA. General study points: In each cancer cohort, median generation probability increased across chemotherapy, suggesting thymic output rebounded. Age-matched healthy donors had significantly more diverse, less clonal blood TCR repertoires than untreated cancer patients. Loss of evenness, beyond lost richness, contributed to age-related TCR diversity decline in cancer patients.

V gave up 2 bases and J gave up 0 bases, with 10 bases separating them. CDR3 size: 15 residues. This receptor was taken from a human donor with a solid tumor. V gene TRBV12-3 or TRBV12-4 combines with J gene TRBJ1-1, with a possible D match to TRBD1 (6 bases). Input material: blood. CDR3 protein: CASSLQGFMNTEAFF. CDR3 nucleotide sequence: TGTGCCAGCAGTTTACAGGGGTTCATGAACACTGAAGCTTTCTTT.